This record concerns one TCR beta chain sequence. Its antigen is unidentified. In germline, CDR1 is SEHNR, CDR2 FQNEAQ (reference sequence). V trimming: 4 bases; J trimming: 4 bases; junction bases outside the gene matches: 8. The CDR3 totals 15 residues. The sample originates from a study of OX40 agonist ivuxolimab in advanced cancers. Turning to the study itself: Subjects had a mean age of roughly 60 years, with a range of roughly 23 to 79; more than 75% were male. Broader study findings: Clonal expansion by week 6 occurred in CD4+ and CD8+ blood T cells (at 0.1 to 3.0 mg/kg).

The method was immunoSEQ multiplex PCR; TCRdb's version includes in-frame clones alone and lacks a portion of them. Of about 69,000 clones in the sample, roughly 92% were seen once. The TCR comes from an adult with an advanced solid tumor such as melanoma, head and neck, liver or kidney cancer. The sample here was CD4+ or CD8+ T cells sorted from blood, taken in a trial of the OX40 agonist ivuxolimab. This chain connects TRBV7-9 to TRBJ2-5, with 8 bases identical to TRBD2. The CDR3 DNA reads TGTGCCAGCAGCTCCCTCGGGAGGGCATCAGAGACCCAGTACTTC. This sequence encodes CASSSLGRASETQYF. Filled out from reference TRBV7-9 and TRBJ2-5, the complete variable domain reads DTGVSQNPRHKITKRGQNVTFRCDPISEHNRLYWYRQTLGQGPEFLTYFQNEAQLEKSRLLSDRFSAERPKGSFSTLEIQRTEQGDSAMYLCASSSLGRASETQYFGPGTRLLVL.